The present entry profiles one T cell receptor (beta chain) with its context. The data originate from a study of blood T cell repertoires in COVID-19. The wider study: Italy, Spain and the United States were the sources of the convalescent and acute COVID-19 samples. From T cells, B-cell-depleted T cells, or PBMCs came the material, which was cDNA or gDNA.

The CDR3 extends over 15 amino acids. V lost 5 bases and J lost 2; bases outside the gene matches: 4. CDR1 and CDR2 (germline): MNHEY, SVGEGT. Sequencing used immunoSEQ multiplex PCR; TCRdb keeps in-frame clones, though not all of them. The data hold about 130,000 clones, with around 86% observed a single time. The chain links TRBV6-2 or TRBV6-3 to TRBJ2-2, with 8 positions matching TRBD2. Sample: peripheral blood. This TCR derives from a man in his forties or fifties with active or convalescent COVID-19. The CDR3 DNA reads TGTGCCAGCAGTCAACTAGCGGATAACACCGGGGAGCTGTTTTTT. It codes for CASSQLADNTGELFF.